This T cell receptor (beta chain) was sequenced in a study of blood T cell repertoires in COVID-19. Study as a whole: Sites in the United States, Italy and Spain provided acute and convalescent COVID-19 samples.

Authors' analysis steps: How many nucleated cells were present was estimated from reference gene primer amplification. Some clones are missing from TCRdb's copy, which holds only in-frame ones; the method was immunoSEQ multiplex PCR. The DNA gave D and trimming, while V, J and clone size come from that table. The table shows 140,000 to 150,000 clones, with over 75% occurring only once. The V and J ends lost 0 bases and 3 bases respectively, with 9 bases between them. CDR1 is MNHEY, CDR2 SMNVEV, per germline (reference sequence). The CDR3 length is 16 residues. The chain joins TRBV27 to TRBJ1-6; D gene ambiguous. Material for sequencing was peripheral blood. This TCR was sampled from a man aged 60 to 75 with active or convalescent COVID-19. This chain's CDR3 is CASSLSSAVYNSPLHF. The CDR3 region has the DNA TGTGCCAGCAGTTTATCGAGTGCGGTCTATAATTCACCCCTCCACTTT.